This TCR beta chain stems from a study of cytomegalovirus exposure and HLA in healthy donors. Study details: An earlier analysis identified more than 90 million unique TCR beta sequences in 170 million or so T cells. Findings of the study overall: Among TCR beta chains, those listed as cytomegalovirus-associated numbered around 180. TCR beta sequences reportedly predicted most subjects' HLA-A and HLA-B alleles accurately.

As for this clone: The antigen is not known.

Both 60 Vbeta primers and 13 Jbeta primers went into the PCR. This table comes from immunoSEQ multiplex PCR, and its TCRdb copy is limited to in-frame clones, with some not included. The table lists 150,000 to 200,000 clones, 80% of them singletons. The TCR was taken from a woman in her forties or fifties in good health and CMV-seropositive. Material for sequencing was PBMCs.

CDR3 amino acids: CASSLQDQETQYF. CDR3 coding DNA: TGTGCCAGCAGCCTACAGGATCAAGAGACCCAGTACTTC. The V call is TRBV7-2, the J call TRBJ2-5; D is perhaps TRBD1 (5 bases). CDR1 is SGHTA and CDR2 is FQGNSA in the germline V gene. Trimming removed 5 bases from V and 2 bases from J, with 9 bases in between. The CDR3 spans 13 residues.